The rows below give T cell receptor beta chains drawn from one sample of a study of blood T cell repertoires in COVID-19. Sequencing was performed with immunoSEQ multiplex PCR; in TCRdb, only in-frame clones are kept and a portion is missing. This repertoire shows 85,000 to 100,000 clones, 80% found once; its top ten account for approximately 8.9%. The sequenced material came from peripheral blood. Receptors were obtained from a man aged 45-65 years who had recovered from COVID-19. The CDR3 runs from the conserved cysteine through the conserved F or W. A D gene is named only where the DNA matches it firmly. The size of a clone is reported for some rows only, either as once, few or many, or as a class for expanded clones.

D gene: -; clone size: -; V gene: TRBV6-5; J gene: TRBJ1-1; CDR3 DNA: TGTGCCAGCAGTTACACTTACAGGGCGAACACTGAAGCTTTCTTT; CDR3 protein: CASSYTYRANTEAFF
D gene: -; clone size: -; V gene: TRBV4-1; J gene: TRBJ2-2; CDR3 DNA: TGCGCCAGCAGCCGATCCGGGACTCTCCCCACCGGGGAGCTGTTTTTT; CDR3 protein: CASSRSGTLPTGELFF
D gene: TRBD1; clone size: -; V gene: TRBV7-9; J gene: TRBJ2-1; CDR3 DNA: TGTGCCAGCAGCCGGAGGACAGGTTTTCATGAGCAGTTCTTC; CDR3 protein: CASSRRTGFHEQFF
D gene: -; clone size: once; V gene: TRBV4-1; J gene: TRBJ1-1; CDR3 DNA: TGCGCCAGCAGCCAAGGGGGCCTAGGAGCTTTCTTT; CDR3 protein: CASSQGGLGAFF
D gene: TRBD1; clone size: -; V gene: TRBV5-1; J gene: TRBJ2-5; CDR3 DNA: TGCGCCAGCAGCCTGGACAGGATGGGGGAGACCCAGTACTTC; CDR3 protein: CASSLDRMGETQYF
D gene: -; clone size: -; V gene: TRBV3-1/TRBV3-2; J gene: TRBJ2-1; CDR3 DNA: TGTGCCAGCAGCCCGTGGGGGACTAATGAGCAGTTCTTC; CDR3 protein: CASSPWGTNEQFF
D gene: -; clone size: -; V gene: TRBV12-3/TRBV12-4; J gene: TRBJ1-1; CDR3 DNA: TGTGCCAGCAGTCTACGGGGGTACACTGAAGCTTTCTTT; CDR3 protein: CASSLRGYTEAFF
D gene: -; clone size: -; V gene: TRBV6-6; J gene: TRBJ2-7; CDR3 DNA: TGTGCCAGCAGTTTACTGTGGGGCCCCCCCTACGAGCAGTACTTC; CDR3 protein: CASSLLWGPPYEQYF
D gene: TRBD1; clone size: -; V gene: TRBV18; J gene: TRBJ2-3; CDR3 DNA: TGTGCCAGCTCACCCCGGGACAGTCCCACAGATACGCAGTATTTT; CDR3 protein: CASSPRDSPTDTQYF
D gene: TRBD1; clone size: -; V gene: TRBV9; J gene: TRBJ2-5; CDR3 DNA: TGTGCCAGCAGCCCTAGACAGGGTCAAGAGACCCAGTACTTC; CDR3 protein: CASSPRQGQETQYF
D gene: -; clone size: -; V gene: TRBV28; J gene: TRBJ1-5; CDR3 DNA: TGTGCCAGCAGTTTTACGGCCTACAGGGTGAATAGCAATCAGCCCCAGCATTTT; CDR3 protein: CASSFTAYRVNSNQPQHF
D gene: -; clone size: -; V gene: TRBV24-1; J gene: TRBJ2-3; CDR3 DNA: TGTGCCACCAGTGATTTCGGGGTTGCAGATACGCAGTATTTT; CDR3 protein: CATSDFGVADTQYF
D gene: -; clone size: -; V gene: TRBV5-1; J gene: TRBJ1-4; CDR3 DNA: TGCGCCAGCAGCTTGAGAACAGCGGGAGAAAAACTGTTTTTT; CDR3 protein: CASSLRTAGEKLFF
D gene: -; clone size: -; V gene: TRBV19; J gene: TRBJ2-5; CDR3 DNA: TGTGCCAGTAGCACTAGTAGCGTTGAGACCCAGTACTTC; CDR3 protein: CASSTSSVETQYF
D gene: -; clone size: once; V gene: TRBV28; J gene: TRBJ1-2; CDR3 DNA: TGTGCCAGCACTAGCCCTGCAGAGTTTAGTCATGGCTACACCTTC; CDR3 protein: CASTSPAEFSHGYTF
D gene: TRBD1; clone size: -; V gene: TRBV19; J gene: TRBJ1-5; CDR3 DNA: TGTGCCAGTAGTATAGCCGGGACAGCGTTTTATAGCAATCAGCCCCAGCATTTT; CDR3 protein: CASSIAGTAFYSNQPQHF
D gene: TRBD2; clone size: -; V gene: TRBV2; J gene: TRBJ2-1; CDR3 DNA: TGTGCCAGCAGTGCCCAGCTAGCGGGAGGGAATGAGCAGTTCTTC; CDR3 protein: CASSAQLAGGNEQFF
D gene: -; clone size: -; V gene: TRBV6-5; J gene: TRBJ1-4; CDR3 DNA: TGTGCCAGCGGACAGCCCCATTTTAATGAAAAACTGTTTTTT; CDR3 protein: CASGQPHFNEKLFF
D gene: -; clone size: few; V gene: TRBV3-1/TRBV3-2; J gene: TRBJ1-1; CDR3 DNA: TGTGCCAGCAGCCAAGATAGTTTTAGAGGAAACACTGAAGCTTTCTTT; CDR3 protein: CASSQDSFRGNTEAFF
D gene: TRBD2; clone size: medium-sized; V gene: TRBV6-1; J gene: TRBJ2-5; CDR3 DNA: TGTGCCAGCAGTGAGCTAGCGGGGGGGCAAGAGACCCAGTACTTC; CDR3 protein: CASSELAGGQETQYF
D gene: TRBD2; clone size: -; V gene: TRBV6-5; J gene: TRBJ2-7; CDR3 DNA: TGTGCCAGCAGCCTGACGGGACTAGCGGGAAACGAGCAGTACTTC; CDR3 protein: CASSLTGLAGNEQYF
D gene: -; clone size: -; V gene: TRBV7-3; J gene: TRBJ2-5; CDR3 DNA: TGTGCCAGCAGCTTAGGGGGGTACCAAGAGACCCAGTACTTC; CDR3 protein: CASSLGGYQETQYF
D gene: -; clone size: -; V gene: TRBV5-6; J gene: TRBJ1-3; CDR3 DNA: TGTGCCAGCAGCAGAAGACAGCTCCAACCCTCTGGAAACACCATATATTTT; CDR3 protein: CASSRRQLQPSGNTIYF
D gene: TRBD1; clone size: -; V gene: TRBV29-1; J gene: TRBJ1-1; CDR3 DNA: TGCAGCGTTGAACAGGGGGCTAGCACTGAAGCTTTCTTT; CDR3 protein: CSVEQGASTEAFF
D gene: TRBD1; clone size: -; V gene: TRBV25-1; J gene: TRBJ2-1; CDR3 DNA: TGTGCCAGCAGTTCTCCTACAGGGGTCCGCTCCTACAATGAGCAGTTCTTC; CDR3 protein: CASSSPTGVRSYNEQFF
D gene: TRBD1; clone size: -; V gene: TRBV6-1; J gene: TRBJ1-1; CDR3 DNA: TGTGCCAGCAGTGATAACAGGGGGCCGGTGGCTTTCTTT; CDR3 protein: CASSDNRGPVAFF
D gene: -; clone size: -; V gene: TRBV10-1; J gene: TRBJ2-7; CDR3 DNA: TGCGCCAGCAGTAGACGTCCAGGGCTTTTACCCTACGAGCAGTACTTC; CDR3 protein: CASSRRPGLLPYEQYF
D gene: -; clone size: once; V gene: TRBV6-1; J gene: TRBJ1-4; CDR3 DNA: TGTGCCAGCAGTGAACTAGCAACTAATGAAAAACTGTTTTTT; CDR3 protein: CASSELATNEKLFF
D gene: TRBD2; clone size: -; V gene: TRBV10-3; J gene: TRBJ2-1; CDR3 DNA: TGTGCCATCAGAGAACCTAGCGGGGGTTACAATGAGCAGTTCTTC; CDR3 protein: CAIREPSGGYNEQFF
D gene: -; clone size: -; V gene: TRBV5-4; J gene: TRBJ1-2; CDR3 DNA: TGTGCCAGCAGCTCACCGACCCTTAATTCAGGGCGGGAGGGCTACACCTTC; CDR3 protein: CASSSPTLNSGREGYTF
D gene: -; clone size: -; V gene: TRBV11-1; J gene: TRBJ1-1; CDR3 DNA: TGTGCCAGCAGCTTAGAAGCTACCGGGAACACTGAAGCTTTCTTT; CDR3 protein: CASSLEATGNTEAFF
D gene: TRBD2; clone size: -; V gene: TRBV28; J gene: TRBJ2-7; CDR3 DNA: TGTGCCAGCAGCAGCGGGGCCCTCTACGAGCAGTACTTC; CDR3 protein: CASSSGALYEQYF
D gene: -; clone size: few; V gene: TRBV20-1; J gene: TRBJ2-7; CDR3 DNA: TGCAGTGCTACAGGGGCCTACGAGCAGTACTTC; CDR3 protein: CSATGAYEQYF
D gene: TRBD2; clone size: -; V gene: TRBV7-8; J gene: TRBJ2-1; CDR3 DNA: TGTGCCAGCAGCTTAGGGACACAGGCGGGAGGCTGGGATGAGCAGTTCTTC; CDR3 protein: CASSLGTQAGGWDEQFF
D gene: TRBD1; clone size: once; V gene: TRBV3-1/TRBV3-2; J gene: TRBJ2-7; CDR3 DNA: TGTGCCAGCAGCCCTGGACAGGGCTACGAGCAGTACTTC; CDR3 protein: CASSPGQGYEQYF
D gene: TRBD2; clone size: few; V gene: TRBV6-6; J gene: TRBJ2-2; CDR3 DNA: TGTGCCAGCAGAAAACTAGCGGGGGAGAACACCGGGGAGCTGTTTTTT; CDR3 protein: CASRKLAGENTGELFF
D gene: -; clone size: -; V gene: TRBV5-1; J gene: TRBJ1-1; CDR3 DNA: TGCGCCAGCAGTCTCATCAGGGGTGAGAACACTGAAGCTTTCTTT; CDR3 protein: CASSLIRGENTEAFF
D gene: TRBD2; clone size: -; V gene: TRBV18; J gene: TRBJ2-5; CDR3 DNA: TGTGCCAGCTCAGGGACTAGTTTGGAGACCCAGTACTTC; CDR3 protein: CASSGTSLETQYF
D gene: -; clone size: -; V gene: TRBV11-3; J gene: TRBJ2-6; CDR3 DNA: TGTGCCAGAGAGGCTTCTGGGGCCAACGTCCTGACTTTC; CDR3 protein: CAREASGANVLTF
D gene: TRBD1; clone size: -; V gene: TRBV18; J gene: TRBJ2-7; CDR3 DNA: TGTGCCAGCTCACCAGGACAGGGTTGGGGCAACGAGCAGTACTTC; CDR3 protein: CASSPGQGWGNEQYF
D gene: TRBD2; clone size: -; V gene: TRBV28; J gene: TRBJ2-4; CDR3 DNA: TGTGCCAGCAGCGGCGGGGGGAAAAACATTCAGTACTTC; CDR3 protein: CASSGGGKNIQYF
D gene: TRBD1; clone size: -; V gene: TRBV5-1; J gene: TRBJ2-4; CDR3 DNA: TGCGCCAGCAGCCCGGGACAGGGGGAATTGGGGGCGTACTTC; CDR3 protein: CASSPGQGELGAYF
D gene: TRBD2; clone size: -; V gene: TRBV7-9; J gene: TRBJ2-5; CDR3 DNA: TGTGCCAGCAGTCCAGGGGCGGGAGGGGGAACGGAGACCCAGTACTTC; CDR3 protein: CASSPGAGGGTETQYF
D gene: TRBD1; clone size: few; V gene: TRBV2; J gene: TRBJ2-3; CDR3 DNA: TGTGCCAGCAGTTCAAGACAGGGGGAGGCAGATACGCAGTATTTT; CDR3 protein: CASSSRQGEADTQYF
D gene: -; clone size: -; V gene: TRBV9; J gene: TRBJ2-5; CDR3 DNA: TGTGCCAGCAGCGTAGCCCCACAGGACCAAGAGACCCAGTACTTC; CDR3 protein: CASSVAPQDQETQYF
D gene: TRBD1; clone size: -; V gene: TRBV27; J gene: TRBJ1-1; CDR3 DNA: TGTGCCAGCAGTTTAGGGACAGGGGGCGGGGAAGCTTTCTTT; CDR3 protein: CASSLGTGGGEAFF
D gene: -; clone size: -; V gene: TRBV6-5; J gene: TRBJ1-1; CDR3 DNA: TGTGCCAGCAGCCGCGGGGGGGCGCACACTGAAGCTTTCTTT; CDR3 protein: CASSRGGAHTEAFF
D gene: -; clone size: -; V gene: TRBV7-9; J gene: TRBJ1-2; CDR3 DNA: TGTGCCAGCAGCCCATCCGGTACAGGGAACTATGGCTACACCTTC; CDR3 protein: CASSPSGTGNYGYTF
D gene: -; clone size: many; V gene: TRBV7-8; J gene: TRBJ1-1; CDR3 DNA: TGTGCCACGATGCGGGGGACTGAAGCTTTCTTT; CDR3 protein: CATMRGTEAFF
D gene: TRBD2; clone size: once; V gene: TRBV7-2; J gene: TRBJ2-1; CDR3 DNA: TGTGCCAGCACGTCTAGCGGGGGGAGGAATGAGCAGTTCTTC; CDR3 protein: CASTSSGGRNEQFF
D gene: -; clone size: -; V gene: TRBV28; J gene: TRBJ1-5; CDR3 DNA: TGTGCCAGCAGTCAGGGACTGGGCAATCAGCCCCAGCATTTT; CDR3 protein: CASSQGLGNQPQHF
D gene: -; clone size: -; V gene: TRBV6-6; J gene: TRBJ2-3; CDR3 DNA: TGTGCCAGCAGTCGGACAGAATTGTCAGATACGCAGTATTTT; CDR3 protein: CASSRTELSDTQYF
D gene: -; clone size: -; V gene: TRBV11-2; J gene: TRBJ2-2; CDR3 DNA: TGTGCCAGCAGCCCCCTGAGCCAGGGGACCGGGGAGCTGTTTTTT; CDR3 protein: CASSPLSQGTGELFF
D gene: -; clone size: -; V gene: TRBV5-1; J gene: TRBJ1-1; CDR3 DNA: TGCGCCAGCAGCTTGGGACACGAGAACACTGAAGCTTTCTTT; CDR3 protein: CASSLGHENTEAFF
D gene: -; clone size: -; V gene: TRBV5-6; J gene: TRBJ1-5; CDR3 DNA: TGTGCCAGCAGTTACGGACAAGCCAATCAGCCCCAGCATTTT; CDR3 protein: CASSYGQANQPQHF
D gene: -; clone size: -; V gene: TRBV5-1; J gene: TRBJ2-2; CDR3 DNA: TGCGCCAGCCAGGGAACCGGGGAGCTGTTTTTT; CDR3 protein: CASQGTGELFF
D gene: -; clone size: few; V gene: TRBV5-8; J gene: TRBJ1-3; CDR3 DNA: TGTGCCAGCAGCTTGTCCAATGGAAACACCATATATTTT; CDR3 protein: CASSLSNGNTIYF
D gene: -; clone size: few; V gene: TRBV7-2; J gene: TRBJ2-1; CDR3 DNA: TGTGCCAGCAGCCCTAGGGCGGGCTCCTACAATGAGCAGTTCTTC; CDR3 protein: CASSPRAGSYNEQFF
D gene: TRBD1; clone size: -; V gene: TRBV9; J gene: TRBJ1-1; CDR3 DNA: TGTGCCAGCAGCAGGACAGGGGGCACTGAAGCTTTCTTT; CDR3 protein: CASSRTGGTEAFF